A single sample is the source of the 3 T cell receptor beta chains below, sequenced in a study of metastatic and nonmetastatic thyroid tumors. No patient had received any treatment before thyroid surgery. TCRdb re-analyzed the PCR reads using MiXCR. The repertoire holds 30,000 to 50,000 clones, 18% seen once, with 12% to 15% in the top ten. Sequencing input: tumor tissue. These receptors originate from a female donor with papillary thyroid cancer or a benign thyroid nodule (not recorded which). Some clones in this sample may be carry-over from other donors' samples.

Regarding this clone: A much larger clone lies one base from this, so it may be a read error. The CDR3 DNA reads TGTGCCAGCAGCTTAGAGGCGACTAGCGATGTAGAGACCCAGTACTTC. Translated, it gives CASSLEATSDVETQYF. This chain connects TRBV7-6 to TRBJ2-5; 8 nucleotides agree with TRBD2. The germline V gene encodes CDR1 SGHVS and CDR2 FNYEAQ. V lost 1 base and J lost 4; bases outside the gene matches: 8. CDR3 length: 16 amino acids.

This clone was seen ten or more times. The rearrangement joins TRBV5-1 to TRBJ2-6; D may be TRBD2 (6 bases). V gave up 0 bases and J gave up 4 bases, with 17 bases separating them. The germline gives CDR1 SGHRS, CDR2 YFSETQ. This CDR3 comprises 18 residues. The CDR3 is CASSLGRVPGSGANVLTF. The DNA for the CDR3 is TGCGCCAGCAGCTTGGGGAGGGTACCAGGATCCGGGGCCAACGTCCTGACTTTC.

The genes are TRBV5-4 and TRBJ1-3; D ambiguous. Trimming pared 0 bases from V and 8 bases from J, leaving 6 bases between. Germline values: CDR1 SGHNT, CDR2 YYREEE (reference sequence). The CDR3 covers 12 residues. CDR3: CASSLGGDTIYF. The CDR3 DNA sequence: TGTGCCAGCAGCTTGGGGGGAGACACCATATATTTT.